This T cell receptor beta chain was recovered during a study of OX40 agonist ivuxolimab in advanced cancers. At the level of the whole study: Ivuxolimab was an agonistic, fully human IgG2 monoclonal antibody directed against OX40 (CD134), a costimulatory receptor. Intravenous ivuxolimab was administered to patients every 2 weeks at six dose levels: 0.01, 0.1, 0.3, 1.5, 3 and 10 mg/kg. Of the approximately 50 patients in dose escalation, 19 had hepatocellular carcinoma, some 15 had melanoma, 9 had renal cell carcinoma and 9 had head and neck cancer. In the dose-escalation cohort, 82.7% of patients were male, and the mean age was approximately 64 years, with a range of 23 to 79. Patients were allowed to have had prior anti-PD-1, anti-PD-L1 or anti-CTLA-4 therapy, and about 40% of the dose-escalation patients had been treated with checkpoint inhibitors. Partial responses occurred in three dose-escalation patients, of whom one had hepatocellular carcinoma and two had cutaneous melanoma. The point of sequencing TCRbeta in the periphery was to test whether ivuxolimab changed TCR sequence diversity and drove clonal T-cell expansion. The paper describes the monotherapy dose-escalation part (N ≈ 51 patients) of the phase I trial of ivuxolimab. The study at large found these results: In partial responders in the 0.1-3.0 mg/kg groups, normalized peripheral clonal expansion was found to be among the lowest, especially among CD8+ T cells. Which antigens the clonally expanded peripheral T cells were specific for was not determined. After ivuxolimab, expanded clones were on average more numerous among CD8+ T cells than among CD4+ T cells. Low levels of normalized T-cell clonal expansion were also seen in some nonresponding patients. Clonal expansion of both CD4+ and CD8+ blood T cells was observed from baseline to week 6 at doses 0.1 to 3.0 mg/kg.

Genomic DNA was isolated from the sorted cells so that the TCRbeta CDR3 region could be sequenced. TCRbeta CDR3 regions were sequenced using the immunoSEQ Assay. TCRdb retrieved this table from immuneACCESS and kept in-frame rearrangements only. Not all clones are present; in checked studies, unresolved V genes account for under half, and no reason is known for the remainder. In this sample the table shows roughly 90,000 clones, approximately 90% of which occur a single time. The ten largest clones take up about 0.3% of the sample. Clipping removes 3 bases from V and 0 bases from J, with 7 as the unmatched junction base count. Taken from the germline V gene (reference sequence), the CDR1 and CDR2 loops are LNHDA and SQIVND. Spanning cysteine to phenylalanine, the CDR3 consists of 16 amino acids. The sequence is cut down to CDR3 DNA, 48 bases in frame from base 1. The trial excluded patients who had a history of autoimmune disease or who were on systemic immunosuppression. Peripheral blood for TCR sequencing was drawn from every dose cohort at baseline, at cycle 4 day 1 and at cycle 7 day 1. Samples were obtained from an open-label, multicenter, first-in-human phase I dose-escalation trial of ivuxolimab. The trial enrolled adults with locally advanced or metastatic head and neck squamous cell, hepatocellular, melanoma or renal cell carcinoma. Before TCR sequencing, CD4+ T cells and CD8+ T cells from peripheral blood were sorted into separate populations.

Comment on this clone: Its antigen target is currently unknown. No base quality values were provided; no much bigger clone lies one nucleotide off.

Source: CD4+ or CD8+ T cells sorted from blood, taken in a trial of the OX40 agonist ivuxolimab. The sequence was obtained from an adult with an advanced solid tumor such as melanoma, head and neck, liver or kidney cancer. The chain links TRBV19 with TRBJ2-7, and 8 junction bases match TRBD1. Here the CDR3 is given as CASSIRTGTLSYEQYF. The nucleotide sequence is TGTGCCAGTAGTATCCGGACAGGGACCCTCTCCTACGAGCAGTACTTC.